These 5 T cell receptor beta chains came from one sample sequenced in a study of response to subunit inactivated influenza vaccine. From the RT-PCR reads, TCRdb called clonotypes with MiXCR, one entry per CDR3 protein. Of about 500,000 distinct CDR3 sequences listed, 15% to 20% are singletons. The sample consisted of CD4+ T cells sorted from PBMCs, taken around 25 months after vaccination. These receptors were collected from a man aged 50-75 years who received an inactivated influenza vaccine.

This clonotype occurred many times. The V call is TRBV5-1, the J call TRBJ2-1; 8 bases are shared with TRBD2. Germline V lookup: CDR1 SGHRS, CDR2 YFSETQ. The V segment lost 4 bases and the J segment 4 bases; nucleotides outside the gene matches: 7. This CDR3 has 15 amino acids. In DNA, the CDR3 is TGCGCCAGCAGCCTCAGGAGCGGGGGTTACAATGAGCAGTTCTTC. This sequence encodes CASSLRSGGYNEQFF.

This sequence joins TRBV12-1 and TRBJ1-6; the table assigns TRBD1, which was not confirmed against the DNA. TRBV12-1 is shown as a pseudogene. This CDR3 region has 18 residues. The CDR3 is CASSVTGDPSSYNSPLHF. CDR3 nucleotide sequence: TGTGCCAGCAGCGTAACAGGGGACCCGAGCTCCTATAATTCACCCCTCCACTTT.

This clonotype was seen ten or more times. The chain has TRBV29-1 and TRBJ2-3; D not resolved. In germline, CDR1 is SQVTM, CDR2 ANQGSEA. The germline V and J ends were trimmed by 6 bases and 4 bases, with 14 bases remaining between them. The CDR3 has 13 amino acids. This CDR3 is CSVDQVWADTQYF. The CDR3 DNA reads TGCAGCGTGGATCAAGTTTGGGCAGATACGCAGTATTTT.

At least ten counts were recorded for this clonotype. This chain connects TRBV10-3 to TRBJ2-2; TRBD2 matches at 13 bases. V shed 10 bases and J 6 bases; nucleotides not matched to a gene: 2. The germline V gene encodes CDR1 ENHRY and CDR2 SYGVKD. CDR3 size: 13 residues. The CDR3 reads CATGLAGPGELFF. In DNA form, the CDR3 reads TGTGCCACGGGACTAGCGGGGCCCGGGGAGCTGTTTTTT.

J is TRBJ2-2 and V is TRBV19; TRBD2 matches 9 bases. This CDR3 spans 15 amino acids. From germline, CDR1 is LNHDA and CDR2 SQIVND (reference sequence). Trimming removed 6 bases from V and 5 bases from J; junction bases left unmatched: 7. CDR3 region: CASRAGGPGTGELFF. CDR3 DNA: TGTGCCAGTAGGGCGGGAGGGCCGGGAACCGGGGAGCTGTTTTTT.